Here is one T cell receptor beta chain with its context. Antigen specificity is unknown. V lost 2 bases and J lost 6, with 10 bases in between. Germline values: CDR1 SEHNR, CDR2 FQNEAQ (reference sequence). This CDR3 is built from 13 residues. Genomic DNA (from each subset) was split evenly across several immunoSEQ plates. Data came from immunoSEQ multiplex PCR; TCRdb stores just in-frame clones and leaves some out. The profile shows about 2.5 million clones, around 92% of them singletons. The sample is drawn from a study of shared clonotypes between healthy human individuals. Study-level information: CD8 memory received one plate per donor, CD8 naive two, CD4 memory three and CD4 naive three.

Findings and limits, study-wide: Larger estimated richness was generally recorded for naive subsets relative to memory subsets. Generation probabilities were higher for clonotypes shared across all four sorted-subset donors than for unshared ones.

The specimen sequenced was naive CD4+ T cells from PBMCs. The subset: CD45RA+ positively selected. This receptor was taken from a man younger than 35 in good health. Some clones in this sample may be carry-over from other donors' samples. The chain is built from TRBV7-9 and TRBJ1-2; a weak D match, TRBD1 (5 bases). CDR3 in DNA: TGTGCCAGCAGCTTATTCCGGGGGGATGGCTACACCTTC. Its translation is CASSLFRGDGYTF.